Listed below are T cell receptor beta chains from one sample, sequenced in a study of shared clonotypes between healthy human individuals. Data came from immunoSEQ multiplex PCR; TCRdb stores just in-frame clones and leaves some out. This repertoire shows under 1,900,000 clones, around 98.5% found once; its top ten account for about 0.34%. Sequencing was performed on naive CD4+ T cells sorted from blood. The receptors originated from a man aged 25 to 45 in good health. Both conserved end residues are part of each CDR3. Each record gives: V gene, CDR3 protein.

TRBV6-6	CASSRRSTGGKNIQYF
TRBV6-1	CASSDTGRKQYF
TRBV14	CASSHGWLLAGEADTQYF
TRBV14	CASSQEAGVGTDTQYF
TRBV18	CASSQGIGAQETQYF
TRBV29-1	CSAPLTGVVETQYF
TRBV28	CASSPPRGSSYNEQFF
TRBV6-1	CASTRGTGATYEQYF
TRBV18	CASSPRQGMVNEQYF
TRBV2	CASSDGGQGNEKLFF
TRBV5-1	CASSLSTRGIAKNIQYF
TRBV6-1	CASSEGGSVRKNIQYF
TRBV4-3	CASSPGQAVETQYF
TRBV27	CASSVRARARVYEQYF
TRBV14	CASSHGRTYEQYF
TRBV6-1	CASSPSAGGTDTQYF
TRBV7-8	CASSATRVGETQYF
TRBV14	CASSQAAGNGYTF
TRBV7-2	CASSLAARRGEQFF
TRBV11-2	CASSLGQSQTQPQHF
TRBV28	CASSFSTASTEAFF
TRBV18	CASSPLTGVDEQYF
TRBV9	CASSGRGRGGDNEQFF
TRBV7-6	CASSSAGDRGDEQFF
TRBV6-6	CASRSGTVSNQPQHF
TRBV11-2	CASSRGTSGKETQYF
TRBV5-5	CASSFYTVAAQEAKNIQYF
TRBV7-6	CASSFRSGLSYEQYF
TRBV6-1	CASSETGPSYEQYF
TRBV13	CASSLGPLSGTSTDTQYF
TRBV28	CASSLQGFYNEQFF
TRBV14	CASRLGQGATDTQYF
TRBV19	CASSIVRLSSGANVLTF
TRBV19	CASTTTVRVTDTQYF
TRBV5-5	CASSTAGGETFF